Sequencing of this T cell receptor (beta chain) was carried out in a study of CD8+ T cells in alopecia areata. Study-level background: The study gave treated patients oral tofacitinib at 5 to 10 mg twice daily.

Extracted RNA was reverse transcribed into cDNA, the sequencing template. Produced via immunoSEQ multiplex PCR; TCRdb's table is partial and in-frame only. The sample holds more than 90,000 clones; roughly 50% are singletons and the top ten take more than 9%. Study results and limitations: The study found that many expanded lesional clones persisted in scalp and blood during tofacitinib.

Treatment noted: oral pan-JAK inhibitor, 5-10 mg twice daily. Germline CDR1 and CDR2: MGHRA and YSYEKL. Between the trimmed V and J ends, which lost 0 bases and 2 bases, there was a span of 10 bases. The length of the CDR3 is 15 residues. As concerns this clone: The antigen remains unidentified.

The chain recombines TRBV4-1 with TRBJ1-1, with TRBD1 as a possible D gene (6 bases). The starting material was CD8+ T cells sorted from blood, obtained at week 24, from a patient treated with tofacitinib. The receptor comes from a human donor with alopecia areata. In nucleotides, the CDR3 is TGCGCCAGCAGCCAAGATCGGGGGCTCAACACTGAAGCTTTCTTT. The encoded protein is CASSQDRGLNTEAFF.